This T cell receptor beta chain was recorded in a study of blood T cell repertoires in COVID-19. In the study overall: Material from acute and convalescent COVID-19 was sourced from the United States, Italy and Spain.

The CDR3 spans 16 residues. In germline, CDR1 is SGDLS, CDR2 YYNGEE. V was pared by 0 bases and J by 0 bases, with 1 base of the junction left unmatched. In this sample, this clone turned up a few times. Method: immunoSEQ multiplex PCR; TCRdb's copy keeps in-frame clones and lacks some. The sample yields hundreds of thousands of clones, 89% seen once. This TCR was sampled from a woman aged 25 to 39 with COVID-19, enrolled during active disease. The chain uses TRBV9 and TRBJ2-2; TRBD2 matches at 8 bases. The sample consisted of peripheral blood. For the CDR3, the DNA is TGTGCCAGCAGCGTAGGGACTAGCCCGAACACCGGGGAGCTGTTTTTT. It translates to CASSVGTSPNTGELFF.